This TCR beta chain appears in the sequencing data of a study of cytomegalovirus exposure and HLA in healthy donors. The table lists this clone with a few counts. PCR involved 60 Vbeta and 13 Jbeta primers. Measured with immunoSEQ multiplex PCR; TCRdb has only the in-frame clones, and not every one. Found here are some 140,000 clones, more than 60% of them singletons; the top ten hold approximately 4%. Germline assignment: CDR1 MNHEY and CDR2 SMNVEV (reference sequence). V was cut by 2 bases and J by 2 bases, with 16 bases left in between. There are 16 residues in the CDR3. Sequenced sample: PBMCs. J is TRBJ2-7 and V is TRBV27, with D possibly being TRBD2 (5 bases). The receptor comes from a middle-aged woman in good health and CMV-seronegative. This chain's CDR3 is CASSLTTGVAPYEQYF. The CDR3 DNA follows: TGTGCCAGCAGTTTAACCACCGGGGTAGCGCCCTACGAGCAGTACTTC.